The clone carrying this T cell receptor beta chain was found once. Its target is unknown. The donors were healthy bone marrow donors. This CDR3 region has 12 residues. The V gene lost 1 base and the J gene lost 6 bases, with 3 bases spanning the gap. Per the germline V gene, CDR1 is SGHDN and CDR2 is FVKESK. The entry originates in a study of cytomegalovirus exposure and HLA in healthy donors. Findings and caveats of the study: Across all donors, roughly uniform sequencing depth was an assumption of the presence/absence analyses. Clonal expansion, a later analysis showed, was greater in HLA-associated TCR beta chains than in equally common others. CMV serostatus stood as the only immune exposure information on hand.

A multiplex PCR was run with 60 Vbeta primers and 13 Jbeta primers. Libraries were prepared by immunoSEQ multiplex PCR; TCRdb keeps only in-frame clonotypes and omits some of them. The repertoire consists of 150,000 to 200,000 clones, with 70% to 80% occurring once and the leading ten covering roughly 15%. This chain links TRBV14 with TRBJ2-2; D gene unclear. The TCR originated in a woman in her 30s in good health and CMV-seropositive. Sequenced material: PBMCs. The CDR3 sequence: CASSQVAGELFF. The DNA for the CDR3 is TGTGCCAGCAGCCAAGTCGCCGGGGAGCTGTTTTTT.